Presented here are 6 T cell receptor beta chains from one specimen sequenced in a study of T cell clones after liver transplantation. This table comes from immunoSEQ multiplex PCR, and its TCRdb copy is limited to in-frame clones, with some not included. The top ten clones hold around 8.7% of a sample with nearly 55,000 clones, roughly 80% of them seen once. Specimen: CD4+ T cells from blood, collected before liver transplant. The receptors were sampled from a human donor who received a liver transplant.

The rearrangement joins TRBV2 to TRBJ1-2; the D is unclear. Germline assignment: CDR1 SNHLY and CDR2 FYNNEI. V dropped 8 bases and J dropped 2 bases, with 39 bases sitting between them. This CDR3 comprises 22 residues. The CDR3: CASPRSGTKSPGNEGLNYGYTF. The CDR3 DNA follows: TGTGCCAGCCCTCGAAGTGGAACGAAAAGCCCGGGCAACGAAGGACTGAACTATGGCTACACCTTC.

This chain joins TRBV18 and TRBJ2-5, with D hard to call. V lost 3 bases and J 0 bases, leaving 5 bases between the germline ends. The germline gives CDR1 KGHSH, CDR2 LQKENI. This CDR3 is built from 13 residues. CDR3 in DNA: TGTGCCAGCTCACCGGAGAACCAAGAGACCCAGTACTTC. This codes for CASSPENQETQYF.

The rearrangement uses TRBV6-1 and TRBJ2-7; 10 positions match TRBD2. In germline, CDR1 is MNHNS, CDR2 SASEGT. There are 14 residues in the CDR3. V lost 6 bases and J lost 2; bases outside the gene matches: 4. The CDR3 sequence is CASRGTSAPYEQYF. The CDR3 DNA is TGTGCCAGCAGAGGGACTAGCGCTCCCTACGAGCAGTACTTC.

This clone was counted once. The V and J genes are TRBV4-3 and TRBJ2-2; 7 bases match TRBD2. The J segment lost 1 base and the V segment lost 1 base, leaving 6 bases of the junction unmatched. CDR1 and CDR2 from the germline V gene are LGHNA and YSLEER. The CDR3 is 17 amino acids. This chain's CDR3 is CASSQGVQRGNTGELFF. The CDR3 DNA follows: TGCGCCAGCAGCCAAGGGGTCCAGCGGGGGAACACCGGGGAGCTGTTTTTT.

The V and J genes are TRBV30 and TRBJ1-4; 7 bases agree with TRBD1. Germline loops: CDR1 GTSNPN, CDR2 SVGIG (reference sequence). The CDR3 has 14 residues. The junction had 12 bases not matched to a gene; V was cut back by 6 bases and J by 8 bases. CDR3 bases: TGTGCCTGTCTCCAACGGGACAGAGGAGAAAAACTGTTTTTT. Protein product: CACLQRDRGEKLFF.

J is TRBJ2-2 and V is TRBV7-6; TRBD1 aligns across 8 bases. The CDR3 length is 18 residues. CDR1 and CDR2 (germline): SGHVS, FNYEAQ. The J segment lost 1 base and the V segment lost 5 bases, leaving 12 bases of the junction unmatched. This CDR3 reads CASSLRDRRTMNTGELFF. The CDR3 region has the DNA TGTGCCAGCAGCCTCCGGGACAGGCGCACCATGAACACCGGGGAGCTGTTTTTT. The variable domain in full, completed from reference TRBV7-6 and TRBJ2-2, reads GAGVSQSPRYKVTKRGQDVALRCDPISGHVSLYWYRQALGQGPEFLTYFNYEAQQDKSGLPNDRFSAERPEGSISTLTIQRTEQRDSAMYRCASSLRDRRTMNTGELFFGEGSRLTVL.